The text below deals with one TCR beta chain. The antigen remains unidentified. The data are from a study of response to subunit inactivated influenza vaccine. Study findings and constraints: New T cells are recruited in small numbers by each seasonal influenza vaccination, according to the authors' suggestion.

One entry per CDR3 protein results from TCRdb running MiXCR on the RT-PCR reads. The data show 600,000 to 700,000 distinct CDR3 sequences, around 15% seen once. V was clipped by 0 bases and J by 6 bases, with 6 bases between them. The CDR3 sequence is 11 residues long. CDR1 is DFQATT, CDR2 SNEGSKA, per germline (reference sequence). The chain is built from TRBV20-1 and TRBJ2-7, with no clear D. The sequencing used PBMCs from blood, collected roughly 2 weeks before vaccination. The clonotype was recovered from a middle-aged man who received an inactivated influenza vaccine. CDR3 coding DNA: TGCAGTGCTAGAGATGCTCCCGAGCAGTACTTC. Amino acid sequence: CSARDAPEQYF.